This T cell receptor (beta chain) was captured in a study of cytomegalovirus exposure and HLA in healthy donors. Across the study: The study's early data release held about 85 million unique TCRs from HLA-typed donors.

The PCR was carried out with 60 Vbeta primers and 13 Jbeta primers. Method: immunoSEQ multiplex PCR; TCRdb's copy keeps in-frame clones and lacks some. The data contain about 180,000 clones, more than 60% of them singletons. This CDR3 has 16 amino acids. Germline CDR1 SEHNR, CDR2 FQNEAQ (reference sequence). To note about this clone: The junction and the germline gene differ at one end; a read error may be behind it.

The source material was PBMCs. This rearrangement joins TRBV7-9 to TRBJ2-1, with TRBD1 matching 10 bases. This TCR came from a young man in good health and CMV-seronegative. CDR3 coding DNA: TGTTCCAGCAGCTTACGGGACAGGGGTAGAGACAATGAGCAGTTCTTC. Encoded protein: CSSSLRDRGRDNEQFF.